The clone carrying this TCR beta chain was seen only once. Only in-frame clones appear in the TCRdb table, and some are missing; sequencing was by immunoSEQ multiplex PCR. The top ten hold around 5.1% of the sample, which has tens of thousands of clones, around 92% seen once. The length of the CDR3 is 13 residues. The V and J ends lost 7 bases and 11 bases respectively, with 17 bases between them. Germline values: CDR1 SNHLY, CDR2 FYNNEI. Stability required unchanged lesions during the previous 6 months. No patient showed confetti depigmentation, a clinical sign of active disease. This entry comes from a study of resident and recirculating memory T cells in vitiligo. For the study at large: Each patient gave two lesional and two nonlesional epidermal shave biopsies, plus PBMCs. Genomic DNA was extracted from whole homogenized samples, with no cell sorting.

Sequencing was performed on blood. The clonotype comes from a male donor with vitiligo. This chain uses TRBV2 with TRBJ1-4, with TRBD1 as a possible D gene (6 bases). The CDR3 DNA reads TGTGCCAGCATAGGGGGGGCGCGGGGGAAACTGTTTTTT. Translating gives CASIGGARGKLFF.